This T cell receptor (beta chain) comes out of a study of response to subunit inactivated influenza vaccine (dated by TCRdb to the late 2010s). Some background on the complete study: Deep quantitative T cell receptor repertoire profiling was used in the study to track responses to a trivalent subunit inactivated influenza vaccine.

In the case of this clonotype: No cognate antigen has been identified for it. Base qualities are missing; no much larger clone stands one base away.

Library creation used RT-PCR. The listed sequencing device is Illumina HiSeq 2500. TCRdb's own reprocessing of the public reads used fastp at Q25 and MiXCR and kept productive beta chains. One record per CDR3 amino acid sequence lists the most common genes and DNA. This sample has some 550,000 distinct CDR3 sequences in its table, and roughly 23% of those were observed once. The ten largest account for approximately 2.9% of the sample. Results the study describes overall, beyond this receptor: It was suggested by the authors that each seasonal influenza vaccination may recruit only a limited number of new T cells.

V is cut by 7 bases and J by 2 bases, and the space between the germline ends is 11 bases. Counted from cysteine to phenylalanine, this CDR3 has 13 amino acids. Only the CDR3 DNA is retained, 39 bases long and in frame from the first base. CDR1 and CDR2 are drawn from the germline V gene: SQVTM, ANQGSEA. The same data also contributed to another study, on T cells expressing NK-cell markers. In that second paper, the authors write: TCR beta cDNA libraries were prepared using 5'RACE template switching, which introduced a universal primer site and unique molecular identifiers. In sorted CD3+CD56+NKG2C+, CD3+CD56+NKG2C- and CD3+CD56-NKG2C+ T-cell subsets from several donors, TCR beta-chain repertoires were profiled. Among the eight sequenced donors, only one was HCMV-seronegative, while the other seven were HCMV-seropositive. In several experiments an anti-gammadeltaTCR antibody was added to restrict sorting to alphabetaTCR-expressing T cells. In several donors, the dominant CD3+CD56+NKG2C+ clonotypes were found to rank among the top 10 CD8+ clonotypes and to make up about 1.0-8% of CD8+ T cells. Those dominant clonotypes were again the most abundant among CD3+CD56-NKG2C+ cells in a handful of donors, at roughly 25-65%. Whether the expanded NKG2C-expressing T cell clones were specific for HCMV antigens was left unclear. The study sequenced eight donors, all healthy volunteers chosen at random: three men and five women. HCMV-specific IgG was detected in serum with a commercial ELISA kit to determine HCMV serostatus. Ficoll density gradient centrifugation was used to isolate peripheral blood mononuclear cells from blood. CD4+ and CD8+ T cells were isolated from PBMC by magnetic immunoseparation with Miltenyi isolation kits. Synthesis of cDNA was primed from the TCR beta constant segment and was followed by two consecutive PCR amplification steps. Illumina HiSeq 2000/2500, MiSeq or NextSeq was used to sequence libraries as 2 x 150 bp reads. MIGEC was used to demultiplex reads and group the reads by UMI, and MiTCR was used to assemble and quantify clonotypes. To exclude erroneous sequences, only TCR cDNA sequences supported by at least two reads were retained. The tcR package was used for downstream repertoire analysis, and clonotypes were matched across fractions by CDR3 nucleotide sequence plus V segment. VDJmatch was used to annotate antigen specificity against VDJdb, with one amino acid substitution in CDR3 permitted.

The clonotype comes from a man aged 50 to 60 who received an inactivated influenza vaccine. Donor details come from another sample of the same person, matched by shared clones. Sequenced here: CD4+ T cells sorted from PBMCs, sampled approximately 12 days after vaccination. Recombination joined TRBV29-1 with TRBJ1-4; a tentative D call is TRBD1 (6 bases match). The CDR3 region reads CSGRQATNEKLFF. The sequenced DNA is TGCAGCGGTCGACAGGCGACTAATGAAAAACTGTTTTTT.